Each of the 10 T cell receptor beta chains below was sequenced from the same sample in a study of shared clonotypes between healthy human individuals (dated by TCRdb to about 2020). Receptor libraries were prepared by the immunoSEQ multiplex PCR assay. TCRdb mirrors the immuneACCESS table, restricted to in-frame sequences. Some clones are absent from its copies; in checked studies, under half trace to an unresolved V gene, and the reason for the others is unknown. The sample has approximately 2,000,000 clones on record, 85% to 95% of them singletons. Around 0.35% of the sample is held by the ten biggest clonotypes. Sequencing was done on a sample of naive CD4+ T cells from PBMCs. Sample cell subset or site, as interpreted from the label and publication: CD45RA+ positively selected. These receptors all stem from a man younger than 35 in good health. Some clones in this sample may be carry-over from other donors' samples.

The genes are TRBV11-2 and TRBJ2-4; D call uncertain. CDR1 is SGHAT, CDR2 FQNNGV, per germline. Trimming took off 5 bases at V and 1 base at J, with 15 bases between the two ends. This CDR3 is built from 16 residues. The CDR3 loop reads CASSHAIRRAKNIQYF. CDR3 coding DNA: TGTGCCAGCAGCCATGCCATACGGCGGGCCAAAAACATTCAGTACTTC.

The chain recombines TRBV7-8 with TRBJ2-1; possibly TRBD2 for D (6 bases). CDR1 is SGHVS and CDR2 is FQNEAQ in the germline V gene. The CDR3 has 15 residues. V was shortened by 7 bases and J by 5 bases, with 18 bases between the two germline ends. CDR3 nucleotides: TGTGCCAGCACCCGCTCGGGGCGCGGGAACAATGAGCAGTTCTTC. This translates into CASTRSGRGNNEQFF.

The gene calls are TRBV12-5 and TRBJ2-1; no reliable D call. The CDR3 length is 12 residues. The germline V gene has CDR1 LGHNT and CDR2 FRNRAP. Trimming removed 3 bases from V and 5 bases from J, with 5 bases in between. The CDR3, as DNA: TGTGCTAGTGGTTTCCAAAACAATGAGCAGTTCTTC. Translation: CASGFQNNEQFF.

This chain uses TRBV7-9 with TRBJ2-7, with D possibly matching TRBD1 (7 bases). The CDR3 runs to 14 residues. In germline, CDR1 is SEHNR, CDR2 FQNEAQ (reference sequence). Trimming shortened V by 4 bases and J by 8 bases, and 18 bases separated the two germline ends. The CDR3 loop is CASSWGDRGLQQYF. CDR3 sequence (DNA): TGTGCCAGCAGCTGGGGGGACAGAGGGCTTCAGCAGTACTTC.

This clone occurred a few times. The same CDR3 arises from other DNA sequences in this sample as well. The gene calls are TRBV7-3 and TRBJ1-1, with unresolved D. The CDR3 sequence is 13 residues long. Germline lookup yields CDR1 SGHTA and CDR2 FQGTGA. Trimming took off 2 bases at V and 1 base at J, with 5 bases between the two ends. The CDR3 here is CASSLGRNTEAFF. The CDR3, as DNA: TGTGCCAGCAGCTTAGGCCGGAACACTGAAGCTTTCTTT.

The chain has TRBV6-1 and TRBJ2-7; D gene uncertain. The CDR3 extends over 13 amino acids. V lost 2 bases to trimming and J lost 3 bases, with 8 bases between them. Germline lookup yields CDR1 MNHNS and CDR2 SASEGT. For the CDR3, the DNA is TGTGCCAGCAGTGAAATACACATCTACGAGCAGTACTTC. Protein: CASSEIHIYEQYF.

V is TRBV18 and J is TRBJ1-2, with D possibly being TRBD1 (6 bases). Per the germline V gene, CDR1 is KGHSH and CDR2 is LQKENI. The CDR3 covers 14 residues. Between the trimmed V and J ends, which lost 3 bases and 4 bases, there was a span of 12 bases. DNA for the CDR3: TGTGCCAGCTCACCCGACAGGCTCTCCTATGGCTACACCTTC. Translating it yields CASSPDRLSYGYTF.

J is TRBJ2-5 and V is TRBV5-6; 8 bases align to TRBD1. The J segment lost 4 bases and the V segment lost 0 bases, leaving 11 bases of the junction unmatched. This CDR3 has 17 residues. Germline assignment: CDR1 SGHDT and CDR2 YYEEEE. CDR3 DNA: TGTGCCAGCAGCTTGGCCGGGACAGGCCCCGGGGGAGAGACCCAGTACTTC. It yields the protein CASSLAGTGPGGETQYF.

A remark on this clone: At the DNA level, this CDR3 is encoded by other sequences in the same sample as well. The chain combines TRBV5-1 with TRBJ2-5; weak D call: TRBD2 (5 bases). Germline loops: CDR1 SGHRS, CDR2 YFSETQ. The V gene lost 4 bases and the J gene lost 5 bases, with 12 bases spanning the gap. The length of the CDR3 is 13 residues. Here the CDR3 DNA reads TGCGCCAGCAGCAACCAAGGCGGGGAGACCCAGTACTTC. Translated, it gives CASSNQGGETQYF. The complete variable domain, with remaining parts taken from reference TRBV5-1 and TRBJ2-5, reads KAGVTQTPRYLIKTRGQQVTLSCSPISGHRSVSWYQQTPGQGLQFLFEYFSETQRNKGNFPGRFSGRQFSNSRSEMNVSTLELGDSALYLCASSNQGGETQYFGPGTRLLVL.

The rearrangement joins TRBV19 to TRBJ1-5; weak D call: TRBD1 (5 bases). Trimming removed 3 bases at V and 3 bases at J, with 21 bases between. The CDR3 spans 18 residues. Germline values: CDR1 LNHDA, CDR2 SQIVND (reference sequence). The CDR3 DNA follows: TGTGCCAGTAGTATGCGAGGTGATTGGACACCGTCCAATCAGCCCCAGCATTTT. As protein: CASSMRGDWTPSNQPQHF.